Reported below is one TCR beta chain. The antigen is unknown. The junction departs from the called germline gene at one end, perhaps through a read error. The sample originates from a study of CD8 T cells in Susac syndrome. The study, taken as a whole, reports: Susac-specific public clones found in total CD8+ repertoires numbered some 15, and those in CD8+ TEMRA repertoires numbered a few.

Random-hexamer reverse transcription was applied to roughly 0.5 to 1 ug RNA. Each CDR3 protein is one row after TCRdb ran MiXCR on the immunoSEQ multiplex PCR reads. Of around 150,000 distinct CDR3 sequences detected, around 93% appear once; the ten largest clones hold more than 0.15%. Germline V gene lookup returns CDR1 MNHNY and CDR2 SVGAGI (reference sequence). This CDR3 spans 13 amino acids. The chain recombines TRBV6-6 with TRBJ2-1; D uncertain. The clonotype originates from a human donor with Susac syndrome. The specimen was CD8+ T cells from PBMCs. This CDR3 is CASSYLNYDEQFF. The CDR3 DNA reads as TGTGCCAGCAGTTACCTGAACTACGATGAGCAGTTCTTC.